These T cell receptor beta chains were read from a single sample in a study of PD-1 blockade in classical Hodgkin lymphoma. TCRdb's table, derived via immunoSEQ multiplex PCR, lists solely in-frame clones and lacks some. The sample consists of about 47,000 clones, approximately 80% of them appearing once. The sequencing used peripheral blood mononuclear cells (PBMCs), collected before the fourth cycle of nivolumab. Every receptor here comes from a human donor with classical Hodgkin lymphoma. Both conserved end residues are part of each CDR3. A D gene is named only where the DNA matches it firmly. Clone size, where shown, is once, few, many, or a class for clones that have expanded.

CDR3 protein: CASSLTSGAEQYF
CDR3 DNA: TGTGCCAGCAGCTTAACTAGCGGAGCCGAGCAGTACTTC
D gene: TRBD2
J gene: TRBJ2-7
clone size: NA
V gene: TRBV7-9

CDR3 protein: CASGFGRKETQYF
CDR3 DNA: TGTGCTAGTGGTTTCGGCAGGAAAGAGACCCAGTACTTC
D gene: NA
J gene: TRBJ2-5
clone size: few
V gene: TRBV12-5

CDR3 protein: CASSLGPPGLANSYEQYF
CDR3 DNA: TGCGCCAGCAGCTTGGGACCCCCGGGACTAGCGAACTCCTACGAGCAGTACTTC
D gene: TRBD2
J gene: TRBJ2-7
clone size: NA
V gene: TRBV5-1

CDR3 protein: CASSPPGANVLTF
CDR3 DNA: TGTGCCAGCTCACCTCCTGGGGCCAACGTCCTGACTTTC
D gene: NA
J gene: TRBJ2-6
clone size: NA
V gene: TRBV18

CDR3 protein: CASGVTSGIAGEQFF
CDR3 DNA: TGTGCCAGTGGGGTCACTAGCGGGATAGCCGGTGAGCAGTTCTTC
D gene: TRBD2
J gene: TRBJ2-1
clone size: once
V gene: TRBV9

CDR3 protein: CASSLPSGTSYEQYF
CDR3 DNA: TGTGCCAGCAGCTTACCGTCAGGTACCTCCTACGAGCAGTACTTC
D gene: NA
J gene: TRBJ2-7
clone size: NA
V gene: TRBV7-2

CDR3 protein: CASSLGFRGRHQPQHF
CDR3 DNA: TGTGCCAGCTCACTAGGGTTTAGAGGTCGACATCAGCCCCAGCATTTT
D gene: NA
J gene: TRBJ1-5
clone size: NA
V gene: TRBV18

CDR3 protein: CASSPSLGTSYSSYEQYF
CDR3 DNA: TGTGCCAGCTCACCATCGCTAGGGACTAGCTATAGCTCCTACGAGCAGTACTTC
D gene: TRBD2
J gene: TRBJ2-7
clone size: NA
V gene: TRBV18

CDR3 protein: CASSKGRRVNAYEQYF
CDR3 DNA: TGTGCCAGCAGCAAAGGCCGCAGAGTCAATGCCTACGAGCAGTACTTC
D gene: NA
J gene: TRBJ2-7
clone size: NA
V gene: TRBV21-1

CDR3 protein: CASSLAGQGHGYTF
CDR3 DNA: TGTGCCAGCAGTTTGGCAGGACAGGGTCACGGCTACACCTTC
D gene: TRBD1
J gene: TRBJ1-2
clone size: NA
V gene: TRBV7-6

CDR3 protein: CASSPEPPDQKKLFF
CDR3 DNA: TGTGCCAGCAGCCCGGAGCCCCCGGACCAGAAAAAACTGTTTTTT
D gene: NA
J gene: TRBJ1-4
clone size: NA
V gene: TRBV11-2

CDR3 protein: CASSFTDTQYF
CDR3 DNA: TGTGCCAGCAGTTTTACAGATACGCAGTATTTT
D gene: NA
J gene: TRBJ2-3
clone size: NA
V gene: TRBV28

CDR3 protein: CASSAGGTTEAFF
CDR3 DNA: TGTGCCAGTAGTGCAGGGGGTACCACTGAAGCTTTCTTT
D gene: TRBD1
J gene: TRBJ1-1
clone size: few
V gene: TRBV19

CDR3 protein: CASSPGTGGETQYF
CDR3 DNA: TGTGCCAGTAGCCCCGGGACAGGGGGAGAGACCCAGTACTTC
D gene: TRBD1
J gene: TRBJ2-5
clone size: once
V gene: TRBV19